This record covers a single T cell receptor beta chain. The V gene's germline CDR1 is SNHLY and CDR2 FYNNEI. This CDR3 has 19 residues. V trimming: 0 bases; J trimming: 0 bases; junction bases outside the gene matches: 10. Libraries were prepared by immunoSEQ multiplex PCR; TCRdb keeps only in-frame clonotypes and omits some of them. Of fewer than 40,000 clones detected, around 90% appear once; the ten largest clones hold about 0.37%. The data stem from a study of T cell changes during pregnancy in multiple sclerosis. This chain connects TRBV2 to TRBJ1-5, with 8 bases aligning to TRBD1. The sequencing used CD4+ T cells from peripheral blood mononuclear cells, collected after pregnancy. The TCR originated in a female donor in good health, enrolled as a control in a pregnancy study. The CDR3 here is CASSEAPRGPGYSNQPQHF. CDR3 sequence (DNA): TGTGCCAGCAGTGAAGCGCCCAGGGGGCCGGGGTATAGCAATCAGCCCCAGCATTTT.